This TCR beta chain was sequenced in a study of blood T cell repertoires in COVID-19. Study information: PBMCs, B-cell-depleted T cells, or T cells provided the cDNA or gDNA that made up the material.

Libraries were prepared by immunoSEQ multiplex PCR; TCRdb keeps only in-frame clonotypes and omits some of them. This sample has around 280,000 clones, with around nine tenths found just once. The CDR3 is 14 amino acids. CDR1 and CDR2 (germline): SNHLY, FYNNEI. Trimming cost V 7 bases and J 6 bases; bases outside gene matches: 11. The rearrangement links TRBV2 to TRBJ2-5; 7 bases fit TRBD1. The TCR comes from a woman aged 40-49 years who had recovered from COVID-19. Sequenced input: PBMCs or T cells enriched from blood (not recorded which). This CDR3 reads CASKIYQGEQTQYF. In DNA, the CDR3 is TGTGCCAGCAAGATATACCAGGGGGAGCAGACCCAGTACTTC. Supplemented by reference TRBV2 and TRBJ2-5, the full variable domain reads EPEVTQTPSHQVTQMGQEVILRCVPISNHLYFYWYRQILGQKVEFLVSFYNNEISEKSEIFDDQFSVERPDGSNFTLKIRSTKLEDSAMYFCASKIYQGEQTQYFGPGTRLLVL.